The T cell receptor (beta chain) under discussion was sequenced for a study of T cell responses to AZD1222 COVID-19 vaccine. Study-wide results and caveats: It should be noted that donors were predominantly white British and more often female, and clonal diversity was possibly underestimated. At baseline, seropositivity was found in only a handful of AZD1222 recipients. Repertoire sampling occurred only after the peak T cell response.

On this clone itself: The target antigen is unknown.

CDR1 is GTSNPN, CDR2 SVGIG, per germline (reference sequence). The germline V and J ends were trimmed by 0 bases and 3 bases, with 8 bases remaining between them. CDR3 length equals 14 residues. This table comes from immunoSEQ multiplex PCR, and its TCRdb copy is limited to in-frame clones, with some not included. The data hold 95,000 to 110,000 clones, with around 89% observed a single time. The sequence was collected from an adult in good health. The specimen comprised peripheral blood, sampled on day 0 of AZD1222 vaccination. This chain links TRBV30 with TRBJ1-4; D remains unclear. CDR3 DNA sequence: TGTGCCTGGAGTGTCGGGTCCTCTAATGAAAAACTGTTTTTT. It translates to CAWSVGSSNEKLFF.